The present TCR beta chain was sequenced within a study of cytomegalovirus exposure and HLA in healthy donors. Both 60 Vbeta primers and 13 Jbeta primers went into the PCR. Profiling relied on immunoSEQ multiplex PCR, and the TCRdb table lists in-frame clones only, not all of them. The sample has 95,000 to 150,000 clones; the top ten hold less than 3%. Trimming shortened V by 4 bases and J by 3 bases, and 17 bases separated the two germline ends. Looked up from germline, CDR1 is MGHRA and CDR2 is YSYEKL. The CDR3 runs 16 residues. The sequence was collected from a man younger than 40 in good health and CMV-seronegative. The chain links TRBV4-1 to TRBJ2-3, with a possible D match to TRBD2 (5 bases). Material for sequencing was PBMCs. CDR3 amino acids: CASSPRVLGETDTQYF. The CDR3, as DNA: TGCGCCAGCAGCCCAAGAGTACTAGGCGAGACAGATACGCAGTATTTT.